This T cell receptor (beta chain) was observed in a study of technical replicates of blood from four donors. Only in-frame clones appear in the TCRdb table, and some are missing; sequencing was by immunoSEQ multiplex PCR. The table records about 54,000 clones, 85% to 95% of them present only once. This TCR was recovered from a human donor in good health. The sample comprised T cells isolated from PBMCs.

The CDR3 spells CASSLSEVGELFF. CDR3 in DNA: TGTGCCAGCAGCTTATCGGAGGTGGGGGAGCTGTTTTTT. The chain carries TRBV11-2 and TRBJ2-2, with TRBD2 as a possible D gene (5 bases). Trimming removed 2 bases from V and 8 bases from J, with 9 bases in between. Looked up from germline, CDR1 is SGHAT and CDR2 is FQNNGV. The CDR3 runs 13 residues.